This T cell receptor (beta chain) was profiled in a study of cytotoxic CD8 clonotypes in ibrutinib-treated CLL. Study at large: The cohort had 10 to 11 relapsed/refractory and some 14 treatment-naive patients, around 18 IGHV unmutated.

The V gene's germline CDR1 is SGHRS and CDR2 YFSETQ. V lost 0 bases and J 0 bases, leaving 9 bases between the germline ends. There are 15 residues in the CDR3. TCRdb's table, derived via immunoSEQ multiplex PCR, lists solely in-frame clones and lacks some. The sample has approximately 140,000 clones, about 72% seen once. The sample here was PBMCs, taken after 12 months of ibrutinib treatment. This TCR was recovered from a human donor with chronic lymphocytic leukemia. The chain employs TRBV5-1 and TRBJ1-1; weak D call: TRBD1 (5 bases). For the CDR3, the DNA is TGCGCCAGCAGCTTGGAACCAGGGCTGAACACTGAAGCTTTCTTT. Translating it yields CASSLEPGLNTEAFF.